This entry lists 30 T cell receptor beta chains sequenced from one sample in a study of T cells in Graves' hyperthyroidism and ophthalmopathy. Researchers took RNA transcripts and amplified the TCR beta CDR3 regions from them. Primed by the HTBI set, a first-round RT-PCR was run on the TCR CDR3. TCRdb fed the multiplex PCR reads into MiXCR, producing one record per CDR3 protein. The sample yields 500,000 to 800,000 distinct CDR3 sequences, roughly 15% seen once. Sequenced: blood. The receptor set was obtained from a woman aged 50 to 65 with Graves' ophthalmopathy.

The V call is TRBV19, the J call TRBJ2-7, with D tentatively TRBD2 (6 bases). Germline values: CDR1 LNHDA, CDR2 SQIVND (reference sequence). V was shortened by 6 bases and J by 1 base, with 13 bases between the two germline ends. The CDR3 has 14 residues. CDR3 DNA sequence: TGTGCCAGTAGACCGGGACTGGGATCCTACGAGCAGTACTTC. Translation: CASRPGLGSYEQYF.

The chain couples TRBV12-3 or TRBV12-4 to TRBJ2-7; D is possibly TRBD2 (5 bases). The CDR3 length is 14 residues. V was shortened by 6 bases and J by 3 bases, with 15 bases between the two germline ends. CDR3 bases: TGTGCCAGCAGCTCCCACGGGGTGATCTACGAGCAGTACTTC. Its protein product is CASSSHGVIYEQYF.

This clonotype was seen ten or more times. The chain couples TRBV20-1 to TRBJ2-7, with 10 bases aligning to TRBD2. Germline values: CDR1 DFQATT, CDR2 SNEGSKA (reference sequence). With V trimmed by 4 bases and J by 0 bases, 6 bases remained unmatched. The CDR3 is made up of 15 amino acids. CDR3 protein: CSAKLSGRSSYEQYF. The DNA for the CDR3 is TGCAGTGCTAAGCTTAGCGGGAGGAGCTCCTACGAGCAGTACTTC.

This clonotype was seen many times. The CDR3 sequence: CSARERKTGVPYEQYF. In nucleotides, the CDR3 is TGCAGTGCTAGAGAGCGAAAGACAGGAGTCCCTTACGAGCAGTACTTC. The chain recombines TRBV20-1 with TRBJ2-7; D is possibly TRBD1 (6 bases). With 0 bases removed from V and 4 bases from J, the gap between germline ends came to 19 bases. The CDR3 runs to 16 residues. CDR1 and CDR2 from the germline V gene are DFQATT and SNEGSKA (reference sequence).

V gene TRBV27 combines with J gene TRBJ2-7, with 9 bases that match TRBD1. V lost 8 bases, J lost 6 bases, and 14 bases stayed unmatched. Looked up from germline, CDR1 is MNHEY and CDR2 is SMNVEV (reference sequence). The CDR3 contains 15 residues. The CDR3 is CASGQSGTGRVEQYF. DNA of the CDR3: TGTGCCAGCGGACAATCCGGGACAGGGAGAGTCGAGCAGTACTTC.

Details on this clonotype: This may be a read error: a much more frequent sequence differs by one nucleotide. This chain joins TRBV12-3 or TRBV12-4 and TRBJ2-7; D uncertain. V was clipped by 6 bases and J by 1 base, with 13 bases between them. This CDR3 spans 14 amino acids. The CDR3 coding sequence is TGTGCCAGCAGCACTTCGGACGGATCCTACGAGCAGTACTTC. Translation: CASSTSDGSYEQYF.

The chain recombines TRBV20-1 with TRBJ2-7; D is perhaps TRBD1 (6 bases). Germline V gene lookup returns CDR1 DFQATT and CDR2 SNEGSKA (reference sequence). V shed 2 bases and J shed 1 base, with 12 bases lying between them. CDR3 length equals 14 residues. The CDR3 sequence: CSARTPDSSYEQYF. CDR3 sequence (DNA): TGCAGTGCTAGAACGCCGGACAGTTCCTACGAGCAGTACTTC.

This clonotype was found many times. The genes are TRBV30 and TRBJ2-7; D may be TRBD1 or TRBD2 (6 bases each). Deletions cut 3 bases from V and 2 bases from J, with 23 bases between. Germline values: CDR1 GTSNPN, CDR2 SVGIG (reference sequence). The CDR3 covers 17 residues. The CDR3 coding sequence is TGTGCCTGGAGGTGGGGGGCATCCGGGAACGGGGCCTACGAGCAGTACTTC. Its translation: CAWRWGASGNGAYEQYF.

This clonotype has just a few counts. CDR3 sequence: CASSQELLAGELFF. The CDR3 DNA follows: TGTGCCAGCAGCCAAGAATTATTAGCCGGGGAGCTGTTTTTT. The gene calls are TRBV4-2 and TRBJ2-2; D gene uncertain. Per the germline V gene, CDR1 is LGHNA and CDR2 is YNFKEQ. With 0 bases removed from V and 6 bases from J, the gap between germline ends came to 8 bases. The length of the CDR3 is 14 residues.

This clonotype was seen many times. This chain joins TRBV28 and TRBJ1-1; no definite D call. Germline V gene sequence: CDR1 MDHEN, CDR2 SYDVKM. V lost 6 bases and J 3 bases, leaving 17 bases between the germline ends. The CDR3 consists of 15 residues. The CDR3 protein is CASSLHRRLYTEAFF. Written as DNA, the CDR3 is TGTGCCAGCAGCCTTCACCGGAGACTGTACACTGAAGCTTTCTTT.

This clonotype was observed at least ten times. The rearrangement links TRBV7-6 to TRBJ1-2; 7 bases map to TRBD1. V trimming: 0 bases; J trimming: 7 bases; junction bases outside the gene matches: 11. Looked up from germline, CDR1 is SGHVS and CDR2 is FNYEAQ. The CDR3 consists of 16 residues. The chain's CDR3 is CASSLASRDRVGGYTF. CDR3 in DNA: TGTGCCAGCAGCTTAGCATCCCGGGACAGAGTGGGTGGCTACACCTTC. The full variable domain, its missing parts supplied by reference TRBV7-6 and TRBJ1-2, is GAGVSQSPRYKVTKRGQDVALRCDPISGHVSLYWYRQALGQGPEFLTYFNYEAQQDKSGLPNDRFSAERPEGSISTLTIQRTEQRDSAMYRCASSLASRDRVGGYTFGSGTRLTVV.

The sample holds many counts of this clonotype. The genes are TRBV6-1 and TRBJ2-2, with 8 bases that match TRBD1. Germline CDR1 reads MNHNS; CDR2 reads SASEGT. V lost 6 bases, J lost 0 bases, and 3 bases stayed unmatched. The CDR3 contains 15 residues. The CDR3, as DNA: TGTGCCAGCAGCCCGGACAGGGCGAACACCGGGGAGCTGTTTTTT. It yields the protein CASSPDRANTGELFF.

The sample holds many counts of this clonotype. The V gene is TRBV11-3, the J gene TRBJ2-3, with unresolved D. V dropped 1 base and J dropped 4 bases, with 9 bases sitting between them. Germline V gives CDR1 SGHNT, CDR2 YENEEA. The CDR3 sequence is 14 residues long. The CDR3 loop reads CASSLVSRSDTQYF. The CDR3 DNA reads as TGTGCCAGCAGCTTAGTTAGCAGATCAGATACGCAGTATTTT.

The rearrangement joins TRBV10-3 to TRBJ2-7; 11 bases map to TRBD2. Germline assignment: CDR1 ENHRY and CDR2 SYGVKD. V dropped 5 bases and J dropped 5; count of bases not matched to a gene: 8. This CDR3 comprises 15 residues. The CDR3, as DNA: TGTGCCATCAGTATAGCGGGAGGGCCCGGGGACGAGCAGTACTTC. This gives the protein CAISIAGGPGDEQYF.

This clonotype was detected many times. CDR3 coding DNA: TGTGCCAGCAGCTTACAAGGGGGGAATACGCAGTATTTT. Amino acid sequence: CASSLQGGNTQYF. The rearrangement uses TRBV7-3 and TRBJ2-3; D tentatively fits TRBD1 or TRBD2 (6 bases each). Germline-derived CDR1 and CDR2 are SGHTA and FQGTGA. V shed 2 bases and J shed 7 bases, with 10 bases lying between them. The CDR3 totals 13 residues.

The chain couples TRBV6-1 to TRBJ1-2, with TRBD1 as a possible D gene (5 bases). CDR3 length: 14 residues. V lost 7 bases and J 4 bases, leaving 16 bases between the germline ends. The germline V gene has CDR1 MNHNS and CDR2 SASEGT. The CDR3 here is CASNHRPAPYGYTF. For the CDR3, the DNA is TGTGCCAGCAACCACAGGCCCGCCCCCTATGGCTACACCTTC.

This clonotype was counted only a few times. Since a much larger clone is just one base distant, this may be a read error. CDR3 coding DNA: TGTGCCAGCATAAGATCGACCACTGAAGCTTCCTTT. It codes for CASIRSTTEASF. The V and J genes are TRBV28 and TRBJ1-1; D is undetermined. The CDR3 runs 12 residues. The germline gives CDR1 MDHEN, CDR2 SYDVKM.

This clonotype was detected ten times or more. The chain is built from TRBV20-1 and TRBJ2-7; TRBD1 agrees at 7 bases. The CDR3 loop spans 15 amino acids. CDR1 and CDR2 from the germline V gene are DFQATT and SNEGSKA (reference sequence). Trimming removed 0 bases from V and 2 bases from J; junction bases left unmatched: 7. CDR3 region: CSARDMIDRAYEQYF. The CDR3 coding sequence is TGCAGTGCTAGAGATATGATAGACAGGGCCTACGAGCAGTACTTC.

V usage is TRBV5-1 and J usage is TRBJ2-1; TRBD2 agrees at 10 bases. Germline V gives CDR1 SGHRS, CDR2 YFSETQ. Germline trimming cut 4 bases from V and 5 bases from J; bases unmatched to any gene: 6. This CDR3 comprises 15 residues. This CDR3 is CASSPSGRIDNEQFF. The DNA of the CDR3 is TGCGCCAGCAGCCCTAGCGGGAGAATAGACAATGAGCAGTTCTTC.

This clonotype has a count of ten or more. The J gene is TRBJ2-7, the V gene TRBV4-1, with D hard to call. Germline CDR1 MGHRA, CDR2 YSYEKL. This CDR3 contains 16 residues. Trimming cost V 1 base and J 4 bases, with 17 bases left between them. This CDR3 reads CASSQVKQPSHYEQYF. The CDR3 nucleotides read TGCGCCAGCAGCCAAGTGAAGCAGCCGTCGCATTACGAGCAGTACTTC.

V usage is TRBV5-4 and J usage is TRBJ1-1; D is unclear. Germline values: CDR1 SGHNT, CDR2 YYREEE (reference sequence). V lost 2 bases to trimming and J lost 4 bases, with 9 bases between them. The CDR3 runs to 13 residues. The CDR3 protein is CASSFYGSTEAFF. CDR3 DNA sequence: TGTGCCAGCAGCTTCTATGGGAGCACTGAAGCTTTCTTT.

The sample holds many counts of this clonotype. The rearrangement links TRBV9 to TRBJ1-1, with D perhaps matching TRBD1 (5 bases). With 4 bases removed from V and 0 bases from J, the gap between germline ends came to 13 bases. Germline CDR1 is SGDLS and CDR2 is YYNGEE. There are 15 residues in the CDR3. CDR3 sequence: CASSQIGTVNTEAFF. CDR3 coding DNA: TGTGCCAGCAGCCAAATCGGGACGGTGAACACTGAAGCTTTCTTT.

This clonotype was counted at least ten times. V gene TRBV29-1 combines with J gene TRBJ1-2; TRBD1 might be the D (5 bases). V was pared by 4 bases and J by 4 bases, with 19 bases between. The CDR3 spans 15 residues. CDR1 and CDR2 (germline): SQVTM, ANQGSEA. CDR3 region: CSVGYRSQWGYGYTF. In DNA form, the CDR3 reads TGCAGCGTTGGTTACAGGTCCCAATGGGGCTATGGCTACACCTTC. Full variable domain (remainder filled in from reference TRBV29-1 and TRBJ1-2): SAVISQKPSRDICQRGTSLTIQCQVDSQVTMMFWYRQQPGQSLTLIATANQGSEATYESGFVIDKFPISRPNLTFSTLTVSNMSPEDSSIYLCSVGYRSQWGYGYTFGSGTRLTVV.

This clonotype was observed a few times. The J gene is TRBJ2-7, the V gene TRBV5-1; tentative D call: TRBD2 (6 bases). V was pared by 0 bases and J by 5 bases, with 9 bases between. Germline assignment: CDR1 SGHRS and CDR2 YFSETQ. The CDR3 has 13 residues. CDR3 residues: CASSLGERDEQYF. CDR3 sequence (DNA): TGCGCCAGCAGCTTGGGAGAGCGGGACGAGCAGTACTTC.

This clonotype showed up many times. The chain couples TRBV6-2 or TRBV6-3 to TRBJ2-1; D is possibly TRBD1 (5 bases). Trimming removed 4 bases from V and 0 bases from J, with 13 bases in between. This CDR3 contains 16 residues. In germline, CDR1 is MNHEY, CDR2 SVGEGT. CDR3 in amino acids: CASSSVTGSSYNEQFF. CDR3 sequence (DNA): TGTGCCAGCAGTTCCGTCACAGGTAGCTCCTACAATGAGCAGTTCTTC.

This clonotype appeared many times. This rearrangement joins TRBV12-3 or TRBV12-4 to TRBJ1-5, with TRBD1 identical over 8 bases. CDR3 length: 15 amino acids. After removal of 5 bases from V and 4 bases from J, the junction contained 7 bases not matched to a gene. CDR3 DNA: TGTGCCAGCAGTCCTCGGGACAGGTGGAATCAGCCCCAGCATTTT. This codes for CASSPRDRWNQPQHF.

This clonotype was found many times. The chain has TRBV2 and TRBJ2-3; 13 nucleotides agree with TRBD2. V trimming: 11 bases; J trimming: 4 bases; junction bases outside the gene matches: 6. Germline V CDR1 and CDR2: SNHLY, FYNNEI. There are 14 residues in the CDR3. CDR3 amino acids: CAVLAGGPPDTQYF. As DNA, the CDR3 is TGTGCCGTACTAGCGGGAGGGCCGCCAGATACGCAGTATTTT.

This clonotype was seen at least ten times. CDR3 sequence: CASFGAVQAYEQYF. CDR3 coding DNA: TGTGCCAGCTTCGGGGCGGTACAAGCCTACGAGCAGTACTTC. J is TRBJ2-7 and V is TRBV28; D may be TRBD1 or TRBD2 (5 bases each). V was cut by 8 bases and J by 2 bases, with 16 bases left in between. Germline V lookup: CDR1 MDHEN, CDR2 SYDVKM. The CDR3 totals 14 residues. The entire variable domain, with the rest obtained from reference TRBV28 and TRBJ2-7, is as follows: DVKVTQSSRYLVKRTGEKVFLECVQDMDHENMFWYRQDPGLGLRLIYFSYDVKMKEKGDIPEGYSVSREKKERFSLILESASTNQTSMYLCASFGAVQAYEQYFGPGTRLTVT.

At least ten counts were recorded for this clonotype. This chain connects TRBV11-2 to TRBJ2-2, with D tentatively TRBD1 (6 bases). Germline V gene data show CDR1 as SGHAT and CDR2 as FQNNGV. V dropped 2 bases and J dropped 0 bases, with 7 bases sitting between them. The CDR3 has 15 amino acids. The CDR3 region is CASSLKGANTGELFF. The CDR3 bases are TGTGCCAGCAGCTTAAAGGGGGCGAACACCGGGGAGCTGTTTTTT.

Notes on this clonotype: This may come from a read error, since a much larger clone is one base off. Since no conserved phenylalanine or tryptophan closes the CDR3, a read error is the likely cause. The rearrangement joins TRBV12-3 or TRBV12-4 to TRBJ1-1, with D tentatively TRBD1 (6 bases). CDR3 length: 14 residues. The V gene lost 4 bases and the J gene lost 3 bases, with 12 bases spanning the gap. The CDR3 sequence is CASSSSDSYTEAFL. The DNA of the CDR3 is TGTGCCAGCAGTTCCTCGGACAGTTACACTGAAGCTTTCCTT.